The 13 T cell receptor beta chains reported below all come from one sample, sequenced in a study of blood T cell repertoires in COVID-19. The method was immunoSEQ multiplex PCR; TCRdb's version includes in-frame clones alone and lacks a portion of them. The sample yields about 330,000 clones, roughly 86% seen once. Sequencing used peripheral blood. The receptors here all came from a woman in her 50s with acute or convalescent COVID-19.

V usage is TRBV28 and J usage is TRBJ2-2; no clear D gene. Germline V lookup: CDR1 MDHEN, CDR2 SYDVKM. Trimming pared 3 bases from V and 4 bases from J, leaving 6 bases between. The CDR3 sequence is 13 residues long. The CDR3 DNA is TGTGCCAGCAGTTTGATACTCACCGGGGAGCTGTTTTTT. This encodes CASSLILTGELFF. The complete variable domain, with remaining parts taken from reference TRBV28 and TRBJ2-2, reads DVKVTQSSRYLVKRTGEKVFLECVQDMDHENMFWYRQDPGLGLRLIYFSYDVKMKEKGDIPEGYSVSREKKERFSLILESASTNQTSMYLCASSLILTGELFFGEGSRLTVL.

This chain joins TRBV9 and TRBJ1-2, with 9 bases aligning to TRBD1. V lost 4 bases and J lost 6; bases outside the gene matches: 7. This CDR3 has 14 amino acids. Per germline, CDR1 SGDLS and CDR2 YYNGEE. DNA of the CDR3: TGTGCCAGCAGCCAGACAGGGGGAATGGATGGCTACACCTTC. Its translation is CASSQTGGMDGYTF.

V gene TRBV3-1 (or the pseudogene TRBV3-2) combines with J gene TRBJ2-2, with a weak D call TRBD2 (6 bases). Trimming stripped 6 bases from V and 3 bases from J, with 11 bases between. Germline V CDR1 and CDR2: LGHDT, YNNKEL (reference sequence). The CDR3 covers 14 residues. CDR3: CASSYSGHTGELFF. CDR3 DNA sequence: TGTGCCAGCAGTTATAGCGGTCACACCGGGGAGCTGTTTTTT.

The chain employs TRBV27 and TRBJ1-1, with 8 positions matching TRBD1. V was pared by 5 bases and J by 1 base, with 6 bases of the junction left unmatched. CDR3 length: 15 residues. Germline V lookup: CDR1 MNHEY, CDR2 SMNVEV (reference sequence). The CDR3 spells CASSLRTGKNTEAFF. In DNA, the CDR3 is TGTGCCAGCAGTCTCCGGACAGGGAAGAACACTGAAGCTTTCTTT.

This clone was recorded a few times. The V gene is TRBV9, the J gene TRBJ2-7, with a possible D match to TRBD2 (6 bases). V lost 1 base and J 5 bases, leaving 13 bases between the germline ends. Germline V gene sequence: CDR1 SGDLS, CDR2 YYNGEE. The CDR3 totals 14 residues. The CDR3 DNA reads TGTGCCAGCAGCGTACTCGGGAGCGACGACGAGCAGTACTTC. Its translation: CASSVLGSDDEQYF.

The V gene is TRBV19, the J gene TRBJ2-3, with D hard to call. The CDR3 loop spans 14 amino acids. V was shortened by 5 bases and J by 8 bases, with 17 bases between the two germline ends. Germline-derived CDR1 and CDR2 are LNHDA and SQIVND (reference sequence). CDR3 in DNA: TGTGCCAGTAGTCATGGGCTCACTCCCGGTACGCAGTATTTT. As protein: CASSHGLTPGTQYF.

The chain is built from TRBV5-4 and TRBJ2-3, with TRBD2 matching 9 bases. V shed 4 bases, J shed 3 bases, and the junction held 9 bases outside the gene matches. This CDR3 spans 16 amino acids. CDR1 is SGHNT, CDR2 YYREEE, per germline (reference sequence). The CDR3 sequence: CASSRPTSGATDTQYF. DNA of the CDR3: TGTGCCAGCAGCCGCCCGACTAGCGGAGCAACAGATACGCAGTATTTT.

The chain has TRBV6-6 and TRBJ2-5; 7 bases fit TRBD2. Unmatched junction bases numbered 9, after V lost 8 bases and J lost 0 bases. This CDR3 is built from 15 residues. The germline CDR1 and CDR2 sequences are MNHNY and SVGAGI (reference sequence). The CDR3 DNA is TGTGCCAGCGCCTCGGGGAGGGTTTACCAAGAGACCCAGTACTTC. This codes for CASASGRVYQETQYF.

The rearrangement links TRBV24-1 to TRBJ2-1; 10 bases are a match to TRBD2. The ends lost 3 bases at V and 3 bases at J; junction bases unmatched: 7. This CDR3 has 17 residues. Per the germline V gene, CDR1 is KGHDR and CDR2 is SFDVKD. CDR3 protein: CATSDTLAGAVYNEQFF. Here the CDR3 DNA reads TGTGCCACCAGTGATACTCTAGCGGGAGCGGTCTACAATGAGCAGTTCTTC.

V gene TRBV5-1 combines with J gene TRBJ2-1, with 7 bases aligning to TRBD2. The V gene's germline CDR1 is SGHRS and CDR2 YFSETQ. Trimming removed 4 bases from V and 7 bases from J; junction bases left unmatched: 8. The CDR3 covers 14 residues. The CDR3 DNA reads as TGCGCCAGCAGCGCCCAAGCGGGATATAATGAGCAGTTCTTC. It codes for CASSAQAGYNEQFF.

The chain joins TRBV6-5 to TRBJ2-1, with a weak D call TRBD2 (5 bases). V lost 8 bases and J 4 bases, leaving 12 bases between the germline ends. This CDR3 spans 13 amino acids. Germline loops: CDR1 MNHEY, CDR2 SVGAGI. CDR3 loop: CASGETRYNEQFF. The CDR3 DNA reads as TGTGCCAGCGGGGAGACCAGATACAATGAGCAGTTCTTC.

The CDR3 DNA sequence: TGTGCCAGCAGCCAAATCGGGGGGGGAGCTTTCTTT. It specifies CASSQIGGGAFF. The V and J genes are TRBV28 and TRBJ1-1, with D maybe TRBD1 (5 bases). V was clipped by 6 bases and J by 10 bases, with 15 bases between them. Germline loops: CDR1 MDHEN, CDR2 SYDVKM. The CDR3 is 12 residues long.

The CDR3, as DNA: TGTGCCAGCAGTTACTCGGTGGTAGCGGGAGGGTCGAGCGAGCAGTACTTC. Translating it yields CASSYSVVAGGSSEQYF. The chain employs TRBV6-2 or TRBV6-3 and TRBJ2-7; 11 nucleotides match TRBD2. With 0 bases clipped from V and 6 bases from J, the junction kept 10 bases outside the gene matches. Germline V gene data show CDR1 as MNHEY and CDR2 as SVGEGT. CDR3 length: 17 residues.